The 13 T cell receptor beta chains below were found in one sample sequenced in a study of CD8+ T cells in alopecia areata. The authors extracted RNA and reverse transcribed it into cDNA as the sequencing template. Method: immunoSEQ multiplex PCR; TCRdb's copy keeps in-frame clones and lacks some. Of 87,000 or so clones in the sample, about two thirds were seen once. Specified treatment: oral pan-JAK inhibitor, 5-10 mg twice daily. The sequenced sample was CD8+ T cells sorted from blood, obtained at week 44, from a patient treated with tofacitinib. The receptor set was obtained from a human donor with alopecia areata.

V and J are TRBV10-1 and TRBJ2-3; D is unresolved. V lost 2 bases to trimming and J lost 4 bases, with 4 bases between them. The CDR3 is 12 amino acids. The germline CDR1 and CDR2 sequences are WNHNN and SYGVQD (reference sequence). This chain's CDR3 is CASSERADTQYF. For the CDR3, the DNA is TGCGCCAGCAGTGAGAGGGCAGATACGCAGTATTTT.

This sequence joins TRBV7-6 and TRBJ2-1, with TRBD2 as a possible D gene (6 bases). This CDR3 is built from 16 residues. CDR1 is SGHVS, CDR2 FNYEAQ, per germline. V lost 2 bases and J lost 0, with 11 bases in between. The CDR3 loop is CASSLSSGYSYNEQFF. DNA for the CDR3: TGTGCCAGCAGCTTATCGAGCGGGTACTCCTACAATGAGCAGTTCTTC.

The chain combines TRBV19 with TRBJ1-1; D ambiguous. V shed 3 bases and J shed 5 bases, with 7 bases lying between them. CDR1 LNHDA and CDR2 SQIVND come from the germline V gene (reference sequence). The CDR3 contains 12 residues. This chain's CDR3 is CASSIAGTEAFF. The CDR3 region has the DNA TGTGCCAGTAGTATCGCGGGAACTGAAGCTTTCTTT.

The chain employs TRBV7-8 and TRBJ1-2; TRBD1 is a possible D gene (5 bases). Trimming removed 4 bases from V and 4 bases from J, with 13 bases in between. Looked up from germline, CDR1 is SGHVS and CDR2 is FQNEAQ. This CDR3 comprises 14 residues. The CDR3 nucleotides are TGTGCCAGCAGCTCGACAGCTACCCCCTATGGCTACACCTTC. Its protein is CASSSTATPYGYTF. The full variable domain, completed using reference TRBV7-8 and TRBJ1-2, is GAGVSQSPRYKVAKRGQDVALRCDPISGHVSLFWYQQALGQGPEFLTYFQNEAQLDKSGLPSDRFFAERPEGSVSTLKIQRTQQEDSAVYLCASSSTATPYGYTFGSGTRLTVV.

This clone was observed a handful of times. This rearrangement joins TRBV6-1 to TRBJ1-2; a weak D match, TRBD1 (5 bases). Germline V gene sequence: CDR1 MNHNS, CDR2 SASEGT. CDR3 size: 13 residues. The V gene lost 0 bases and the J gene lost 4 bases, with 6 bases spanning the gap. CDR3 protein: CASSEAGGYGYTF. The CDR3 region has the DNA TGTGCCAGCAGTGAAGCGGGGGGCTATGGCTACACCTTC.

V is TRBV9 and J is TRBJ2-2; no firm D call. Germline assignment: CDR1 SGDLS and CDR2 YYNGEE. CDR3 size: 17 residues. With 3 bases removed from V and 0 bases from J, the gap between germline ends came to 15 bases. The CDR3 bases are TGTGCCAGCAGCGACCCCTCAACTGATCCGAACACCGGGGAGCTGTTTTTT. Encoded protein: CASSDPSTDPNTGELFF.

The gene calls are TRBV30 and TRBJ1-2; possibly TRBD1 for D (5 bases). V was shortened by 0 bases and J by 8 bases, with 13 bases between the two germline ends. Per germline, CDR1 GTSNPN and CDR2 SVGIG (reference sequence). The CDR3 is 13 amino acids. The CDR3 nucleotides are TGTGCCTGGAGTGTGTCAGGGTCGGAGGGCTACACCTTC. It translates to CAWSVSGSEGYTF.

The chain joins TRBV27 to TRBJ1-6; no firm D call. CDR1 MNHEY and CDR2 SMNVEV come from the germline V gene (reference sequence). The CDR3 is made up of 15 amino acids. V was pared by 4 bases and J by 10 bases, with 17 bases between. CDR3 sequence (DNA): TGTGCCAGCAGTTCACCCCAGGACCCCGGCTCACCCCTCCACTTT. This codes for CASSSPQDPGSPLHF.

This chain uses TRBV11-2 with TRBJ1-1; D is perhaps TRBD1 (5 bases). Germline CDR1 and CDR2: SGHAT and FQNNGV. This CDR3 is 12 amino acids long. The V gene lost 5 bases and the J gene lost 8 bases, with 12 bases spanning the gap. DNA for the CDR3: TGTGCCAGCAGCACCGGGGGACGGGAAGCTTTCTTT. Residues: CASSTGGREAFF.

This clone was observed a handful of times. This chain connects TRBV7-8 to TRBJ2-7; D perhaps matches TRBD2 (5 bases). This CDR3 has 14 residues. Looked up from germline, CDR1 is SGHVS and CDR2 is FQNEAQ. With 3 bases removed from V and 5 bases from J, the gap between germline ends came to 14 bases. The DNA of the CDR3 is TGTGCCAGCAGCTTGGACCATACGAGGGACGAGCAGTACTTC. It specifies CASSLDHTRDEQYF.

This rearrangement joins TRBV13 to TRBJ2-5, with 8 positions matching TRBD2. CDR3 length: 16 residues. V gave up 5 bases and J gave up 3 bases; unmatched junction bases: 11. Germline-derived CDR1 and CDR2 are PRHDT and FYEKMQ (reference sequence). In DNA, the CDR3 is TGTGCCAGCAGCCATAGGGGATGGCGGGAGGAAGAGACCCAGTACTTC. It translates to CASSHRGWREEETQYF.

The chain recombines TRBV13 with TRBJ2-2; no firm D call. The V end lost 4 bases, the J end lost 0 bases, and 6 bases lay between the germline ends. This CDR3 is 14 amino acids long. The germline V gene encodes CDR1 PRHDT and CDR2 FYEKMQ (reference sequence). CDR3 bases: TGTGCCAGCAGCTCCACGCCGAACACCGGGGAGCTGTTTTTT. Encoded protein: CASSSTPNTGELFF.

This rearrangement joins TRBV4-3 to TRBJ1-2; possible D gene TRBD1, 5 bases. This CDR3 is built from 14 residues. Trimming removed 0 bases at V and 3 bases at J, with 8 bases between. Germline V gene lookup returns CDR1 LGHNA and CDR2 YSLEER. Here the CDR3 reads CASSQDLGHYGYTF. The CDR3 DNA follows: TGCGCCAGCAGCCAAGATTTGGGGCACTATGGCTACACCTTC.